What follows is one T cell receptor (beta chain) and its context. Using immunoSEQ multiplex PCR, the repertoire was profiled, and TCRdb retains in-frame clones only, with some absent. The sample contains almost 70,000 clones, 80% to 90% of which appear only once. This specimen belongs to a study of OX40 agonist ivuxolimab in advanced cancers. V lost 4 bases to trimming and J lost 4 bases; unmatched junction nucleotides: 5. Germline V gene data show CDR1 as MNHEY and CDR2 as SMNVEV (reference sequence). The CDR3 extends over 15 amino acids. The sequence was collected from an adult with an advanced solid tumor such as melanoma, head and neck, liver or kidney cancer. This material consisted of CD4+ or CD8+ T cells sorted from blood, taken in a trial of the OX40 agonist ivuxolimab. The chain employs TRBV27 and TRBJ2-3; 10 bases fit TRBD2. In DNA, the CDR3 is TGTGCCAGCAGTTCCTCTAGCGGGAGCCCAGATACGCAGTATTTT. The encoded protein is CASSSSSGSPDTQYF.